This T cell receptor beta chain is drawn from a study of response to subunit inactivated influenza vaccine. The CDR3 runs 14 residues. Germline lookup yields CDR1 SQVTM and CDR2 ANQGSEA. V was clipped by 3 bases and J by 5 bases, with 16 bases between them. Overall study findings and caveats: It was suggested by the authors that few new T cells are recruited by each seasonal influenza vaccination.

TCRdb passed the RT-PCR reads through MiXCR, listing each CDR3 protein once. Found here are approximately 730,000 distinct CDR3 sequences, approximately 13% of them singletons; the top ten hold 6% to 7%. This clonotype was seen repeatedly, ten times or more. Its specificity is not known. This specimen consisted of PBMCs from blood, obtained 14 days before vaccination. The V and J genes are TRBV29-1 and TRBJ2-5; D perhaps matches TRBD2 (6 bases). The source is a man aged 45 to 65 who received an inactivated influenza vaccine. The CDR3: CSVDLASGGETQYF. CDR3 DNA: TGCAGCGTTGATTTGGCCTCCGGAGGGGAGACCCAGTACTTC. Full variable domain (remainder filled in from reference TRBV29-1 and TRBJ2-5): SAVISQKPSRDICQRGTSLTIQCQVDSQVTMMFWYRQQPGQSLTLIATANQGSEATYESGFVIDKFPISRPNLTFSTLTVSNMSPEDSSIYLCSVDLASGGETQYFGPGTRLLVL.